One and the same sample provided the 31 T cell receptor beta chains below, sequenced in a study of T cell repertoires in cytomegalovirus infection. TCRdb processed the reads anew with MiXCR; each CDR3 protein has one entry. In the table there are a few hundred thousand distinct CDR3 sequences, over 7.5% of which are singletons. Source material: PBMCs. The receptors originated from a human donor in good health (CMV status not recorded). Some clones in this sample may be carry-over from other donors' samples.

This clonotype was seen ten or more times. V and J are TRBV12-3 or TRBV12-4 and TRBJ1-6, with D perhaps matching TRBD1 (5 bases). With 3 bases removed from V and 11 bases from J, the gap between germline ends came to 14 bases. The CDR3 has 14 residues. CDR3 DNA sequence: TGTGCCAGCAGTTTTCAGGGCCCGGCGGCACCCCTCCACTTT. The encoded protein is CASSFQGPAAPLHF.

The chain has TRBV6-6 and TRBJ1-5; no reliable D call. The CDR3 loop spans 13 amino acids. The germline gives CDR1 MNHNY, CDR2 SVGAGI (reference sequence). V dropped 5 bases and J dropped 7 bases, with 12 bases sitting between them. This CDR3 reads CASSTPLWQPQHF. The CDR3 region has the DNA TGTGCCAGCAGTACCCCTTTATGGCAGCCCCAGCATTTT.

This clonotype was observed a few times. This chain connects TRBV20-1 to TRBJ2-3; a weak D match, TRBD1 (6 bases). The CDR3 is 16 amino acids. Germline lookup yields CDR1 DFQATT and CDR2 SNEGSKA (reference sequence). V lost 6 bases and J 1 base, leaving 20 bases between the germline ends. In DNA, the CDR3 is TGCAGTGCCCCCGGGAACAGTTACAGGGGCACAGATACGCAGTATTTT. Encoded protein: CSAPGNSYRGTDTQYF.

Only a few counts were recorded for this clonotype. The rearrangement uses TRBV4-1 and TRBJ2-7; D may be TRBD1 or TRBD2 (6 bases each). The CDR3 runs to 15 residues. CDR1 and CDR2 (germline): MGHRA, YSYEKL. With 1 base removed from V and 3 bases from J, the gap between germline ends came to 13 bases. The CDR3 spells CASSQGLGGHYEQYF. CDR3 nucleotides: TGCGCCAGCAGCCAAGGTCTCGGGGGACACTACGAGCAGTACTTC.

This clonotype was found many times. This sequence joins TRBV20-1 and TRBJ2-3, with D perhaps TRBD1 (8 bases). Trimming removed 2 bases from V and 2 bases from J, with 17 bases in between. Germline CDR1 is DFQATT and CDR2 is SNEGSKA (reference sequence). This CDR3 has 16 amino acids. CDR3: CSARTSTGGVTDTQYF. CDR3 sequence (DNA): TGCAGTGCTAGAACCTCTACAGGGGGGGTCACAGATACGCAGTATTTT.

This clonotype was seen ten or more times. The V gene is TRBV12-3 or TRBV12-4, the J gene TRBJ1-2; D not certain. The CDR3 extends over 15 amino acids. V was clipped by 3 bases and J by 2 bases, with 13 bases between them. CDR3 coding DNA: TGTGCCAGCAGTTTCGGGCAGAAGATGAACTATGGCTACACCTTC. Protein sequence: CASSFGQKMNYGYTF.

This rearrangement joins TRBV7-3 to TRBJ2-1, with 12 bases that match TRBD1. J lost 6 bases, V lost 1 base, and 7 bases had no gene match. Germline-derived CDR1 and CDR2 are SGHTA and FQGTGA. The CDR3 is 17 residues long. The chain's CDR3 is CASSLIVPGQGANEQFF. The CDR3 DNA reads TGTGCCAGCAGCTTAATCGTCCCGGGACAGGGGGCCAATGAGCAGTTCTTC.

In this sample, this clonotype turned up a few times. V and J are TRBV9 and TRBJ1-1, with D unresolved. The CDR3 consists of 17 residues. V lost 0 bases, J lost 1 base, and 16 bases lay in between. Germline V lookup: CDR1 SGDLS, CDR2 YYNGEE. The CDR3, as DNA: TGTGCCAGCAGCGTAGTCCCCCTCACATCAGCGAACACTGAAGCTTTCTTT. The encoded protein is CASSVVPLTSANTEAFF.

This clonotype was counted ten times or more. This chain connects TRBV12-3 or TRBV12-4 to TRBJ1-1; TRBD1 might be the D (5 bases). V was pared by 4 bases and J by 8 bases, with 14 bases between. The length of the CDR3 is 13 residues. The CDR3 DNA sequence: TGTGCCAGCAGTTCCCTCGTTGCAGGGGAAGCTTTCTTT. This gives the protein CASSSLVAGEAFF.

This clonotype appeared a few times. The CDR3 DNA sequence: TGTGCCAGCAGTTACACCCCGGGACAGGGCCCGAATGAGCAGTTCTTC. Translated: CASSYTPGQGPNEQFF. The V call is TRBV6-1, the J call TRBJ2-1; 9 nucleotides align to TRBD1. CDR3 length: 16 residues. After removal of 5 bases from V and 7 bases from J, the junction contained 12 bases not matched to a gene. Germline V gene lookup returns CDR1 MNHNS and CDR2 SASEGT.

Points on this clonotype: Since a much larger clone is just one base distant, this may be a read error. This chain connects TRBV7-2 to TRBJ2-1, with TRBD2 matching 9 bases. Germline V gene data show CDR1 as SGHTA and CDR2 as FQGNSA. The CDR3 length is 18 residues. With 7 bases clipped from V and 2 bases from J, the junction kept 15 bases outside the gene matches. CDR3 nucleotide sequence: TGTGCCAGCACCCGTCCATTAGCGGGAGCCTTCACCTACAATGAGCAGTTCTTC. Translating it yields CASTRPLAGAFTYNEQFF.

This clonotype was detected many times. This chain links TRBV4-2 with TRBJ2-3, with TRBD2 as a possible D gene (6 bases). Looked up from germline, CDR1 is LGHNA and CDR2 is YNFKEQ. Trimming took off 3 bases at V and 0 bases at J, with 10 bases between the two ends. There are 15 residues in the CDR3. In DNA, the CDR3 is TGTGCCAGCAGCCAGAGGGAGGCGAGCACAGATACGCAGTATTTT. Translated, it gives CASSQREASTDTQYF.

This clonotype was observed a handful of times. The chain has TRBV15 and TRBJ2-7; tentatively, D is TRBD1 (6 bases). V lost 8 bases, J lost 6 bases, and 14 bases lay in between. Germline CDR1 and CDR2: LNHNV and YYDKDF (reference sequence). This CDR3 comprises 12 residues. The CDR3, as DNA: TGTGCCACCCGAGGTGACAGGACCGAGCAGTACTTC. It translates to CATRGDRTEQYF. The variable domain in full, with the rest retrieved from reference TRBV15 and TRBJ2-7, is DAMVIQNPRYQVTQFGKPVTLSCSQTLNHNVMYWYQQKSSQAPKLLFHYYDKDFNNEADTPDNFQSRRPNTSFCFLDIRSPGLGDTAMYLCATRGDRTEQYFGPGTRLTVT.

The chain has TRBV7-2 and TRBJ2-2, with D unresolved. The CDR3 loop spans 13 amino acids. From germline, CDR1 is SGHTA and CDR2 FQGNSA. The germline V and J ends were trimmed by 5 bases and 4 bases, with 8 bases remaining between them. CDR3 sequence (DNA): TGTGCCAGCAGCCTTATGAGCACCGGGGAGCTGTTTTTT. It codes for CASSLMSTGELFF.

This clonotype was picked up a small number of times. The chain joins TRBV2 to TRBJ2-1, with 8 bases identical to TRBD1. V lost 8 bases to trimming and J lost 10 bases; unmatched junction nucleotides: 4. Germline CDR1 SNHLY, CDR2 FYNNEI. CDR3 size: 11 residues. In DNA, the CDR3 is TGTGCCAGCGACAGGGGATTGGAGCAGTTCTTC. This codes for CASDRGLEQFF. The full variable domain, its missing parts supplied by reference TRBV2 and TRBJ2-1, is EPEVTQTPSHQVTQMGQEVILRCVPISNHLYFYWYRQILGQKVEFLVSFYNNEISEKSEIFDDQFSVERPDGSNFTLKIRSTKLEDSAMYFCASDRGLEQFFGPGTRLTVL.

The CDR3 DNA follows: TGTGCCAGCACGGACCAGGGGGCCGGCGGGGAGCTGTTTTTT. This encodes CASTDQGAGGELFF. The gene calls are TRBV27 and TRBJ2-2; TRBD1 matches 8 bases. Germline assignment: CDR1 MNHEY and CDR2 SMNVEV (reference sequence). The CDR3 runs 14 residues. The ends lost 7 bases at V and 7 bases at J; junction bases unmatched: 8.

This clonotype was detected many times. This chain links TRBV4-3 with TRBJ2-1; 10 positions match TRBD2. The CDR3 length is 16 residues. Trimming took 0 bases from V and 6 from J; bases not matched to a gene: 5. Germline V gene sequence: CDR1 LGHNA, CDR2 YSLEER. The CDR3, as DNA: TGCGCCAGCAGCCAAGATCTAGCGGGGGCGGGCAATGAGCAGTTCTTC. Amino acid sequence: CASSQDLAGAGNEQFF.

DNA of the CDR3: TGTGCCAGCAGTTACGACCCCGGGAGGGGAGACTCTGGCAATGAGCAGTTCTTC. It specifies CASSYDPGRGDSGNEQFF. V usage is TRBV6-2 or TRBV6-3 and J usage is TRBJ2-1; 8 bases line up with TRBD2. Germline V gene sequence: CDR1 MNHEY, CDR2 SVGEGT. The CDR3 has 18 amino acids. The V gene end was trimmed by 2 bases and the J gene end by 6 bases; junction bases not matched to a gene: 15.

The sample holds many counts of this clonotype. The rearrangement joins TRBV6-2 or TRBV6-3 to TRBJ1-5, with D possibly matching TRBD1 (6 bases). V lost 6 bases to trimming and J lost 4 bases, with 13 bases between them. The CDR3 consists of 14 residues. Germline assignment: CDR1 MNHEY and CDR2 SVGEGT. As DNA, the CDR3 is TGTGCCAGCAGATCCTCGGGACAAAATCAGCCCCAGCATTTT. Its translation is CASRSSGQNQPQHF.

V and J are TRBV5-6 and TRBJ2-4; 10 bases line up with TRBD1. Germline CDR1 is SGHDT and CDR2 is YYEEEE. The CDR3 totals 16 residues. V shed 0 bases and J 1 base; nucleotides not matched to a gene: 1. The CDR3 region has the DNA TGTGCCAGCAGCTTGGGGGGACAGGGGGCCAAAAACATTCAGTACTTC. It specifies CASSLGGQGAKNIQYF.

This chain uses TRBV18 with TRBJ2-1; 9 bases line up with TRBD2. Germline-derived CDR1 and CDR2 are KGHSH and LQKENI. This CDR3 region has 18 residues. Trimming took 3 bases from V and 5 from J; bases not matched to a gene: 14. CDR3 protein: CASSPVLAGDKSNNEQFF. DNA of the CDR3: TGTGCCAGCTCACCGGTATTAGCGGGAGACAAAAGCAACAATGAGCAGTTCTTC.

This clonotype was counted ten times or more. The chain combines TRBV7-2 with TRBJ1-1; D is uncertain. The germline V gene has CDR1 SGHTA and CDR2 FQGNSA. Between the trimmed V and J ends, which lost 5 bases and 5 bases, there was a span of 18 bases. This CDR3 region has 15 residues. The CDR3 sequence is CASSDSLRAGTEAFF. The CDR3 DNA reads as TGTGCCAGCAGCGATAGTTTGAGGGCGGGAACTGAAGCTTTCTTT.

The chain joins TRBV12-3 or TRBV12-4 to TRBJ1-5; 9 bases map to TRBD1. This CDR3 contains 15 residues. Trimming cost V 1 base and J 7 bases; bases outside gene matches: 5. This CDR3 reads CASSLGQGVRQPQHF. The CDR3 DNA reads TGTGCCAGCAGTTTAGGACAGGGGGTGAGACAGCCCCAGCATTTT.

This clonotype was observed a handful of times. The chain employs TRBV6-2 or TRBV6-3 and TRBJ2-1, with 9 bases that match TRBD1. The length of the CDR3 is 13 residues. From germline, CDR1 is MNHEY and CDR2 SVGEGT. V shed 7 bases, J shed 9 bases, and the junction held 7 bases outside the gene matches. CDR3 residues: CASTAQGASEQFF. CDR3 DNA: TGTGCCAGCACAGCACAGGGGGCCAGTGAGCAGTTCTTC.

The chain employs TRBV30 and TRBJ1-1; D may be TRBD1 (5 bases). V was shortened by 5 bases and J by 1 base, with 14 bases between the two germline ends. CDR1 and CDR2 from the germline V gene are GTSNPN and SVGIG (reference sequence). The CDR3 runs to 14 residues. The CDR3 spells CAWVDRGGNTEAFF. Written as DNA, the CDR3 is TGTGCCTGGGTCGACAGAGGTGGGAACACTGAAGCTTTCTTT.

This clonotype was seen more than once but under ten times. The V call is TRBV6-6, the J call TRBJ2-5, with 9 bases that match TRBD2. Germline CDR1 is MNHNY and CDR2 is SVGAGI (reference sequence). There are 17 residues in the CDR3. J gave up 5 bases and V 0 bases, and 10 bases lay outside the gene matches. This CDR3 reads CASSYSSPAGGLETQYF. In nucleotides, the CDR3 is TGTGCCAGCAGTTACTCCTCTCCAGCGGGGGGATTGGAGACCCAGTACTTC.

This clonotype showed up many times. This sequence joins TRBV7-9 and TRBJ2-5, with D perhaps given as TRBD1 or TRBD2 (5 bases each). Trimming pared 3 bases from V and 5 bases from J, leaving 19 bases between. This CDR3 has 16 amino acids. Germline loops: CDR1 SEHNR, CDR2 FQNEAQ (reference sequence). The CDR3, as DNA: TGTGCCAGCAGCTTGTCTAGCCTTCCTTGGGGGGAGACCCAGTACTTC. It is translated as CASSLSSLPWGETQYF.

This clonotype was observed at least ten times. CDR3 DNA: TGTGCCAGCAGTTACCCGGGGGGACAGATAGAAGCTTTCTTT. Translating it yields CASSYPGGQIEAFF. V gene TRBV6-2 or TRBV6-3 combines with J gene TRBJ1-1; TRBD1 matches at 7 bases. The J segment lost 8 bases and the V segment lost 2 bases, leaving 8 bases of the junction unmatched. Germline-derived CDR1 and CDR2 are MNHEY and SVGEGT. This CDR3 contains 14 residues.

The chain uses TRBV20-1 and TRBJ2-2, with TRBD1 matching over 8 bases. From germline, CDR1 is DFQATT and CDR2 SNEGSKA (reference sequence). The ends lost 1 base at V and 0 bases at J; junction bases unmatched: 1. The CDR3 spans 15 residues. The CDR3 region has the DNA TGCAGTGCTAGAGGGGACAGGCCGAACACCGGGGAGCTGTTTTTT. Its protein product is CSARGDRPNTGELFF.

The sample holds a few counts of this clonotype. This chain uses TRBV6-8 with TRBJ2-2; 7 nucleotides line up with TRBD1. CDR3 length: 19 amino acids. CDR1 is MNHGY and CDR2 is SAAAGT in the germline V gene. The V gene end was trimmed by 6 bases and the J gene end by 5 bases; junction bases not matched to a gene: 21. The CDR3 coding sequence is TGTGCCAGCAGCCCCGAGAGGTTACAGGGGAACCAGCGAACCGGGGAGCTGTTTTTT. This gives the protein CASSPERLQGNQRTGELFF.

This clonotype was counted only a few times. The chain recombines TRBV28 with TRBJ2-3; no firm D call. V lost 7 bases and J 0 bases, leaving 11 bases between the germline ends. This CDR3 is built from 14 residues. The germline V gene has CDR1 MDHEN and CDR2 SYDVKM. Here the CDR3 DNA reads TGTGCCAGCAAGAGGTCGACTAGCACAGATACGCAGTATTTT. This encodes CASKRSTSTDTQYF.